This T cell receptor (beta chain) stems from a study of T-cell memory formation after mild COVID-19. Notes on the study in general: Clones which contracted sat mainly in CM and EM if CD4+, and in EMRA if CD8+. CD4+ bias marked clones expanding day 15 to 37, unlike balanced contracting clones.

The CDR3 has 17 amino acids. Trimming pared 0 bases from V and 1 base from J, leaving 14 bases between. Germline V lookup: CDR1 SGHNT, CDR2 YYREEE (reference sequence). Constant-segment-primed 5'RACE gave TCR alpha and TCR beta cDNA libraries with sample barcodes and UMIs. TCRdb reprocessed the 5' RACE reads with MiXCR, giving one entry per CDR3 protein. The sample contains some 450,000 distinct CDR3 sequences, 15% to 20% of which appear only once. Concerning this clonotype itself: Antigen specificity is unknown.

This rearrangement joins TRBV5-4 to TRBJ1-3; TRBD1 might be the D (5 bases). Sequenced material: PBMCs or a T cell subset sorted from them (not recorded which). This sequence originates from a man between 18 and 35 years old who had mild COVID-19 (a few samples of this study predate the infection). Cell type and time point are not known. CDR3 nucleotide sequence: TGTGCCAGCAGCTTGGATACGGGGACCCGTTCTGGAAACACCATATATTTT. It specifies CASSLDTGTRSGNTIYF.